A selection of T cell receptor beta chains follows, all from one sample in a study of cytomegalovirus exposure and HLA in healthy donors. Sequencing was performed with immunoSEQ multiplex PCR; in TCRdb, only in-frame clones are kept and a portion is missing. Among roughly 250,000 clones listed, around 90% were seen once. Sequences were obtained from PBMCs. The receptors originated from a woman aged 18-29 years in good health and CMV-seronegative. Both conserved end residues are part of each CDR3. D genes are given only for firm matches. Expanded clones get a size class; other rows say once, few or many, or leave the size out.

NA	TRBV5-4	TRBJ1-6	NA	CASSLETGVGSPLHF	TGTGCCAGCAGCCTGGAAACGGGGGTCGGTTCACCCCTCCACTTT
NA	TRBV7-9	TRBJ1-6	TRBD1	CASGLSGTGVFSPLHF	TGTGCCAGCGGACTGAGTGGGACAGGGGTTTTTTCACCCCTCCACTTT
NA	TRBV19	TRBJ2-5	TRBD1	CASSAGQVLETQYF	TGTGCCAGTAGTGCGGGACAGGTGTTGGAGACCCAGTACTTC
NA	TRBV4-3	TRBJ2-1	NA	CASSQDARGYNEQFF	TGCGCCAGCAGCCAAGACGCTCGCGGGTACAATGAGCAGTTCTTC
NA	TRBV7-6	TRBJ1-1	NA	CASIPTHSDTEAFF	TGTGCCAGCATCCCAACCCACTCGGACACTGAAGCTTTCTTT
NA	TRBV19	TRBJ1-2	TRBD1	CASSLQGDYGYTF	TGTGCCAGTAGCCTACAGGGGGACTATGGCTACACCTTC
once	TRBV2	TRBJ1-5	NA	CASRGMTDSNQPQHF	TGTGCCAGCAGGGGGATGACAGATAGCAATCAGCCCCAGCATTTT
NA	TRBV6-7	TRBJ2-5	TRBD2	CASSYTGRLAGLETQYF	TGTGCCAGCAGTTACACCGGCAGACTAGCGGGGTTGGAGACCCAGTACTTC
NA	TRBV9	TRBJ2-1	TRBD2	CASSEDRLAGGLEQFF	TGTGCCAGCAGCGAAGACAGACTAGCGGGGGGGCTCGAGCAGTTCTTC
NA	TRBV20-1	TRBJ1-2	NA	CSASINGYTF	TGCAGTGCTTCTATAAATGGCTACACCTTC
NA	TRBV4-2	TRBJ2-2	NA	CASSQDLSGDTGELFF	TGTGCCAGCAGCCAAGATCTCAGCGGAGACACCGGGGAGCTGTTTTTT
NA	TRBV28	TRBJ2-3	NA	CASSSVEATQYF	TGTGCCAGCAGTTCGGTGGAGGCTACGCAGTATTTT
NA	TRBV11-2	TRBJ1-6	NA	CASSLNSNSPLHF	TGTGCCAGCAGCTTAAACAGTAATTCACCCCTCCACTTT
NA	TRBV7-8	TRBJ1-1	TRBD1	CASSHRDRGFTEAFF	TGTGCCAGCAGCCACCGGGACAGGGGGTTCACTGAAGCTTTCTTT
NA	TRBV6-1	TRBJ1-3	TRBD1	CASAGQGTNTIYF	TGTGCCAGCGCGGGACAGGGGACAAACACCATATATTTT
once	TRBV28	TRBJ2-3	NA	CASMPFQGSTDTQYF	TGTGCCAGCATGCCATTTCAGGGGAGCACAGATACGCAGTATTTT
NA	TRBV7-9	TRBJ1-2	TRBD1	CASSQGDNYGYTF	TGTGCCAGCAGCCAGGGGGACAACTATGGCTACACCTTC
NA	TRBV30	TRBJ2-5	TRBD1	CAWQKPGQGPVAQYF	TGTGCCTGGCAAAAACCGGGACAGGGTCCTGTGGCCCAGTACTTC
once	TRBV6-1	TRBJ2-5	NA	CASSEPRASQETQYF	TGTGCCAGCAGTGAGCCCAGGGCATCACAAGAGACCCAGTACTTC
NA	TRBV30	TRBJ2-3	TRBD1	CAWSVGETGGGNTQYF	TGTGCCTGGAGTGTAGGGGAGACAGGGGGGGGAAATACGCAGTATTTT
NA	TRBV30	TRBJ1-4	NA	CAWSADGATNEKLFF	TGTGCCTGGAGTGCCGACGGAGCAACTAATGAAAAACTGTTTTTT
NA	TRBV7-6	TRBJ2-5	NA	CASSRDSSRETQYF	TGTGCCAGCAGTAGGGACTCCTCGAGGGAGACCCAGTACTTC
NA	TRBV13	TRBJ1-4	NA	CASSLEQGGSNEKLFF	TGTGCCAGCAGCTTAGAGCAGGGAGGATCTAATGAAAAACTGTTTTTT
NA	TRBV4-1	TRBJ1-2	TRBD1	CASSHPQRGTAKHYGYTF	TGCGCCAGCAGCCACCCGCAAAGGGGGACAGCAAAACACTATGGCTACACCTTC
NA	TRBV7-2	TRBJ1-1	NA	CASSPRAGNTEAFF	TGTGCCAGCAGCCCGCGAGCGGGGAACACTGAAGCTTTCTTT
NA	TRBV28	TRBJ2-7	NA	CASNLRRDRGSYEQYF	TGTGCCAGCAACCTAAGGAGGGACAGAGGCTCCTACGAGCAGTACTTC
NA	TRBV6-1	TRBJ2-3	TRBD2	CASSEGVAGLSTDTQYF	TGTGCCAGCAGTGAAGGTGTAGCGGGGCTTAGCACAGATACGCAGTATTTT
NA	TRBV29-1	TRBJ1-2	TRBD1	CSVEDDRAYYGYTF	TGCAGCGTTGAAGATGACAGGGCGTACTATGGCTACACCTTC
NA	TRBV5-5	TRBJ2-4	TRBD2	CASSQVIRTSVAKNIQYF	TGTGCCAGCAGCCAAGTTATCAGGACTAGTGTAGCCAAAAACATTCAGTACTTC
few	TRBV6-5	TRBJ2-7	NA	CASSWVQGYEQYF	TGTGCCAGCAGTTGGGTACAGGGCTACGAGCAGTACTTC
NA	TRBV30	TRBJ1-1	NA	CAWSRFGGWEAFF	TGTGCCTGGAGTCGGTTCGGGGGGTGGGAAGCTTTCTTT
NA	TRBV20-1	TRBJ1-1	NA	CSARGGSEAFF	TGCAGTGCCCGTGGGGGGTCTGAAGCTTTCTTT
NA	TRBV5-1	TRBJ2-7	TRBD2	CASSRAGDEQYF	TGCGCCAGCAGCCGCGCGGGGGACGAGCAGTACTTC
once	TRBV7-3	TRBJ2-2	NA	CASSESAGELFF	TGTGCCAGCAGCGAGAGCGCCGGGGAGCTGTTTTTT
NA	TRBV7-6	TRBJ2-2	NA	CASSPGITDNTGELFF	TGTGCCAGCAGCCCAGGGATTACAGATAACACCGGGGAGCTGTTTTTT
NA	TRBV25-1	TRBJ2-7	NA	CASSQGWEQYF	TGTGCCAGCAGTCAGGGGTGGGAGCAGTACTTC
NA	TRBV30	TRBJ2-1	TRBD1	CAWTPGQAVNEQFF	TGTGCCTGGACCCCGGGACAGGCCGTCAATGAGCAGTTCTTC
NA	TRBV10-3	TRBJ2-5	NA	CAISEYTGMETQYF	TGTGCCATCAGTGAGTATACAGGGATGGAGACCCAGTACTTC
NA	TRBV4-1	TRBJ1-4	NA	CASSQGGGATNEKLFF	TGCGCCAGCAGCCAAGGGGGGGGAGCAACTAATGAAAAACTGTTTTTT
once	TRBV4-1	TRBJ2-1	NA	CASSPVFPSYYNEQFF	TGCGCCAGCAGCCCTGTCTTTCCCTCTTACTACAATGAGCAGTTCTTC
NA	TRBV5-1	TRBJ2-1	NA	CASSSWSQGYNEQFF	TGCGCCAGCAGCTCTTGGTCCCAGGGGTACAATGAGCAGTTCTTC
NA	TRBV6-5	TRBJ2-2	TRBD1	CASSYSTGAGELFF	TGTGCCAGCAGTTACTCGACAGGGGCCGGGGAGCTGTTTTTT
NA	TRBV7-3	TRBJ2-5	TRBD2	CASSPGLAGSQETQYF	TGTGCCAGCAGCCCGGGACTAGCGGGCTCCCAAGAGACCCAGTACTTC
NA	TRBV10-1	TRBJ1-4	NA	CASSEGQGYGKLFF	TGCGCCAGCAGTGAGGGTCAGGGATACGGAAAACTGTTTTTT
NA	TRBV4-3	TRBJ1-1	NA	CASSHVTLNTEAFF	TGCGCCAGCAGCCACGTCACACTGAACACTGAAGCTTTCTTT
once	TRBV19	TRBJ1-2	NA	CASTDTGFGYTF	TGTGCCAGTACCGATACCGGGTTCGGCTACACCTTC
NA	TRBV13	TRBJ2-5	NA	CASSLGTEIQETQYF	TGTGCCAGCAGCTTAGGGACAGAGATCCAAGAGACCCAGTACTTC